This T cell receptor beta chain was identified during a study of cytomegalovirus exposure and HLA in healthy donors. On the study more broadly: The study's early data release held 80 million to 95 million unique TCRs from HLA-typed donors. Study-level findings and limits: A link between a missense DCLRE1C variant and TCR beta V- and J-gene trimming emerged from a later analysis. Excluded were some V segments that proved indistinguishable, including TRBV6-2 and TRBV6-3. Some TCR beta chains (164 of them) were listed as cytomegalovirus-associated.

The CDR3 sequence is 13 residues long. The germline gives CDR1 MDHEN, CDR2 SYDVKM. V was clipped by 6 bases and J by 3 bases; unmatched bases: 5. In the PCR, 60 Vbeta and 13 Jbeta primers were used. Clones were read by immunoSEQ multiplex PCR, and TCRdb kept only the in-frame ones, dropping some. Among about 110,000 clones listed, roughly 76% were seen once. In the case of this clone: Its antigen is currently unknown.

This sequence joins TRBV28 and TRBJ2-7, with 7 bases lining up with TRBD1. The sequence came from a man aged 25 to 40 in good health and CMV-seropositive. Sequenced sample: PBMCs. The CDR3 nucleotides read TGTGCCAGCAGCTCCGGACAGGACTACGAGCAGTACTTC. Protein product: CASSSGQDYEQYF.